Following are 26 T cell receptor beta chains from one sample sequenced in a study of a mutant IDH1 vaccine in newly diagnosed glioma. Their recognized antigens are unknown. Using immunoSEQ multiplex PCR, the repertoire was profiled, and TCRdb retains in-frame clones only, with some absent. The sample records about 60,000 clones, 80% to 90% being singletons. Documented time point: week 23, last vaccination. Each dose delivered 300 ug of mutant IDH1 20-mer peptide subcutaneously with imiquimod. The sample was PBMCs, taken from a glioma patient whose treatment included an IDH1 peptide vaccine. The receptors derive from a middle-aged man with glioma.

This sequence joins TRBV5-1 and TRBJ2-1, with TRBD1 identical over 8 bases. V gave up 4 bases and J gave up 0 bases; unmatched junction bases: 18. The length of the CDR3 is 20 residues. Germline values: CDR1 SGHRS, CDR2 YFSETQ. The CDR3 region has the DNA TGCGCCAGCAGCAACCGGGACAGGACCGGAGCGGATTTCTCCTACAATGAGCAGTTCTTC. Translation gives CASSNRDRTGADFSYNEQFF.

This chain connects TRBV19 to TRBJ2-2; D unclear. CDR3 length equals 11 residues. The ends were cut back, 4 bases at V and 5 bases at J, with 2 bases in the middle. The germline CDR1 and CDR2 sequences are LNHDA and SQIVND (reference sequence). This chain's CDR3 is CASSTTGELFF. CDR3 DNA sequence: TGTGCCAGTAGTACGACCGGGGAGCTGTTTTTT.

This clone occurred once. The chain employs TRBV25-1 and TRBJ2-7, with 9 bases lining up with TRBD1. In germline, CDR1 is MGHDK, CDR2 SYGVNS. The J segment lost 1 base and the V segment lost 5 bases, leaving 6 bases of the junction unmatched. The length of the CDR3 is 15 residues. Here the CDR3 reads CASSNPGQGSYEQYF. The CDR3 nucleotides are TGTGCCAGCAGTAACCCGGGACAGGGATCCTACGAGCAGTACTTC.

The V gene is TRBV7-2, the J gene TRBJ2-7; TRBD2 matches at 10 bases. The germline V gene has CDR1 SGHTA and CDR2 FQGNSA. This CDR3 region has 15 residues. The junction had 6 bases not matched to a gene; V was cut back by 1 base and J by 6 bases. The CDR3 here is CASSLVEREGLEQYF. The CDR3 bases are TGTGCCAGCAGCTTAGTGGAGCGGGAGGGCCTCGAGCAGTACTTC.

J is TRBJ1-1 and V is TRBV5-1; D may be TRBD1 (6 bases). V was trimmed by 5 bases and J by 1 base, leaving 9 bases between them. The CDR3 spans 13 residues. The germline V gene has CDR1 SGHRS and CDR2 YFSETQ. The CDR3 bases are TGCGCCAGCAGAGGGACACCGAACACTGAAGCTTTCTTT. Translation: CASRGTPNTEAFF.

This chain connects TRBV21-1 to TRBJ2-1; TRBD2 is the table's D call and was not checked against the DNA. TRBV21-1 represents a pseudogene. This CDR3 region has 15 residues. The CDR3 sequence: CASSKVPILANEQFF. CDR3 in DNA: TGTGCCAGCAGCAAAGTTCCGATACTAGCCAATGAGCAGTTCTTC.

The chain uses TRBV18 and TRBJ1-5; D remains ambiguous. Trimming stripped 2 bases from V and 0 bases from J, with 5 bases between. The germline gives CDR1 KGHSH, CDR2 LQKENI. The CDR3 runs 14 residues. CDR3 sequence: CASSPGVSNQPQHF. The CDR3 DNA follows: TGTGCCAGCTCACCAGGGGTTAGCAATCAGCCCCAGCATTTT.

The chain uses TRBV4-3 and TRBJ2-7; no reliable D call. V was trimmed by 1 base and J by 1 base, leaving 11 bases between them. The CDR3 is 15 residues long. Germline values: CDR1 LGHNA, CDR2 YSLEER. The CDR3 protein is CASSQGYMGSYEQYF. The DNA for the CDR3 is TGCGCCAGCAGCCAAGGTTACATGGGATCCTACGAGCAGTACTTC.

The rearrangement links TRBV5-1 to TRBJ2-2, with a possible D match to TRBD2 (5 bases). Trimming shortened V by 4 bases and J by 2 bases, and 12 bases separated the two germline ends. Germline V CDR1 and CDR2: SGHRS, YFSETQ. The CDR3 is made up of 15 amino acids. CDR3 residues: CASSVLGSNTGELFF. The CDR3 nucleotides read TGCGCCAGCAGCGTACTAGGTTCTAACACCGGGGAGCTGTTTTTT.

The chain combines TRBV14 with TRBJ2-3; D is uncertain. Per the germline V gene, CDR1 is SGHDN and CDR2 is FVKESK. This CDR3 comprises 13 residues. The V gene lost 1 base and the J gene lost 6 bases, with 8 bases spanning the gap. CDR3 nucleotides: TGTGCCAGCAGCCAAGGGACGGCGGATACGCAGTATTTT. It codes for CASSQGTADTQYF.

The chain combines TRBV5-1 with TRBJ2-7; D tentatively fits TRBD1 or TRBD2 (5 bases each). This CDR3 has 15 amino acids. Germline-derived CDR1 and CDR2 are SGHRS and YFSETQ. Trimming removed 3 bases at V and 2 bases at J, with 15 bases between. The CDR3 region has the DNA TGCGCCAGCAGCTCCCTTGGGGGAACCACCTACGAGCAGTACTTC. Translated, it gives CASSSLGGTTYEQYF.

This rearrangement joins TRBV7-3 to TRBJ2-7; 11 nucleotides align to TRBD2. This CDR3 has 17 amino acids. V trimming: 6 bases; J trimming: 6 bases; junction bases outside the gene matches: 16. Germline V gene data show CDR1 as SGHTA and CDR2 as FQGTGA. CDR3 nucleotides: TGTGCCAGCAGTACCGGCGGGGGGACTAGCGGATTGGGCGAGCAGTACTTC. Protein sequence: CASSTGGGTSGLGEQYF. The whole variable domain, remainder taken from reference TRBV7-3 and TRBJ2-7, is GAGVSQTPSNKVTEKGKYVELRCDPISGHTALYWYRQSLGQGPEFLIYFQGTGAADDSGLPNDRFFAVRPEGSVSTLKIQRTERGDSAVYLCASSTGGGTSGLGEQYFGPGTRLTVT.

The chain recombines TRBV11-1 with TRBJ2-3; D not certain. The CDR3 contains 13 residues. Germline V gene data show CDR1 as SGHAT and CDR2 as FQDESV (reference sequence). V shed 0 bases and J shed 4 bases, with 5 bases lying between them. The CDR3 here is CASSLAGADTQYF. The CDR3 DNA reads TGTGCCAGCAGCTTAGCTGGAGCAGATACGCAGTATTTT.

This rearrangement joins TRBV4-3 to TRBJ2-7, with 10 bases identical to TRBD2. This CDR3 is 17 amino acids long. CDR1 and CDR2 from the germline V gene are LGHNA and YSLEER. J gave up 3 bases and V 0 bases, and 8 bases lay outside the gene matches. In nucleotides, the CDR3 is TGCGCCAGCAGCCAAGATCGGGAGCGGGAGGGCCGCTACGAGCAGTACTTC. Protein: CASSQDREREGRYEQYF.

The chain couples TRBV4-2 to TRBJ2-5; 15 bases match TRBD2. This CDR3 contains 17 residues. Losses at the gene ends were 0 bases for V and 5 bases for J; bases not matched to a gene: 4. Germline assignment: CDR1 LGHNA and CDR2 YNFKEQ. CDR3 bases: TGTGCCAGCAGCCAAGACGCGGGACTAGCGGGAGGTGAGACCCAGTACTTC. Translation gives CASSQDAGLAGGETQYF.

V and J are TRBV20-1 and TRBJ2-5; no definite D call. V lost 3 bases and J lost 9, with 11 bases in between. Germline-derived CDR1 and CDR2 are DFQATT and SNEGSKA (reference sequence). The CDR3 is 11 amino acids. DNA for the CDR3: TGCAGTGCTAGGGGTCCTACGGCCCAGTACTTC. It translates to CSARGPTAQYF.

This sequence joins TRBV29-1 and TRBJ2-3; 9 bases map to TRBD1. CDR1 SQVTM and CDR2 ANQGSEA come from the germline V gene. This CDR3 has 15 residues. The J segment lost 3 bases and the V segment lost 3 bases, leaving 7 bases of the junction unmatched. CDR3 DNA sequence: TGCAGCGTTGATCGGTCCGGGACAGGGACAGATACGCAGTATTTT. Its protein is CSVDRSGTGTDTQYF.

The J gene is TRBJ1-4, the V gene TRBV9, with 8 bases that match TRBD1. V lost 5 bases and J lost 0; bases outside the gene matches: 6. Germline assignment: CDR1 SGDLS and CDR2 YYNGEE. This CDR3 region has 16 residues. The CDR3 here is CASSEDRASTNEKLFF. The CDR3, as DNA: TGTGCCAGCAGTGAGGACAGGGCGTCAACTAATGAAAAACTGTTTTTT.

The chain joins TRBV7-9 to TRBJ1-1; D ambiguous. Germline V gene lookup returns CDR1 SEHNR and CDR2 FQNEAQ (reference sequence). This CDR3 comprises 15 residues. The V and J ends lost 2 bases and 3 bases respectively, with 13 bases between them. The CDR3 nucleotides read TGTGCCAGCAGCTTAATGTCGGCAGGCCACACTGAAGCTTTCTTT. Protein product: CASSLMSAGHTEAFF.

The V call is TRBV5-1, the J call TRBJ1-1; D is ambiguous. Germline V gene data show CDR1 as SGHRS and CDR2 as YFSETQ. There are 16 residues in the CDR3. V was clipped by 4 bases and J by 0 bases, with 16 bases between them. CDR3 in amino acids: CASSPWATLMNTEAFF. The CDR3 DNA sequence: TGCGCCAGCAGCCCTTGGGCGACATTGATGAACACTGAAGCTTTCTTT.

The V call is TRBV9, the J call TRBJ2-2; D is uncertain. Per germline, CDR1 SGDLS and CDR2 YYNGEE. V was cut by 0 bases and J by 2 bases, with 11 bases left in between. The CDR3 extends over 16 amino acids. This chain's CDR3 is CASSVAVRINTGELFF. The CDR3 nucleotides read TGTGCCAGCAGCGTAGCTGTGCGGATAAACACCGGGGAGCTGTTTTTT.

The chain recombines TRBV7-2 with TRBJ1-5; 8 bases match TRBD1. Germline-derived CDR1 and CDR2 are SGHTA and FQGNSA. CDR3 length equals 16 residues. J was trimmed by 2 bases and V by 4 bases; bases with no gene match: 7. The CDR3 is CASSSRTGSGNQPQHF. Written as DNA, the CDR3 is TGTGCCAGCAGCTCGAGGACAGGGTCTGGCAATCAGCCCCAGCATTTT. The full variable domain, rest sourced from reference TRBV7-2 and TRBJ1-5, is GAGVSQSPSNKVTEKGKDVELRCDPISGHTALYWYRQSLGQGLEFLIYFQGNSAPDKSGLPSDRFSAERTGGSVSTLTIQRTQQEDSAVYLCASSSRTGSGNQPQHFGDGTRLSIL.

The CDR3 DNA follows: TGTGCCAGCAGTTCTACGACAGCAACTAATGAAAAACTGTTTTTT. Amino acids: CASSSTTATNEKLFF. The J gene is TRBJ1-4, the V gene TRBV6-5; D is possibly TRBD1 (5 bases). V gave up 4 bases and J gave up 0 bases, with 9 bases separating them. The CDR3 is 15 residues long. Germline values: CDR1 MNHEY, CDR2 SVGAGI.

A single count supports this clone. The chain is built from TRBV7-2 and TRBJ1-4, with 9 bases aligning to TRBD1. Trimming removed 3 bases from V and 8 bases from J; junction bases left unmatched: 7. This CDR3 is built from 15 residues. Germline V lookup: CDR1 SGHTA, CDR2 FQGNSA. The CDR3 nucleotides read TGTGCCAGCAGCTTCGCCGGGACAGGGTCGGAAAAACTGTTTTTT. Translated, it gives CASSFAGTGSEKLFF.

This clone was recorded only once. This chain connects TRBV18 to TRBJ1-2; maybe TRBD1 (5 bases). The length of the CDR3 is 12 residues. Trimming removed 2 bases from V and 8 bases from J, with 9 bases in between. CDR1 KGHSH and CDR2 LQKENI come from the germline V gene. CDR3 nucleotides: TGTGCCAGCTCACCAGACAGTCGCGGCTACACCTTC. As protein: CASSPDSRGYTF.

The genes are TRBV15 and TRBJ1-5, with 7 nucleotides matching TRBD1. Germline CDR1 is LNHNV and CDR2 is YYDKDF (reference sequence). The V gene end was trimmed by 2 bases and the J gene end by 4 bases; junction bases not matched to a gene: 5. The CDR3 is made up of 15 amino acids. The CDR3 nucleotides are TGTGCCACCAGCAGATCCGGGACAGAGAATCAGCCCCAGCATTTT. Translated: CATSRSGTENQPQHF.